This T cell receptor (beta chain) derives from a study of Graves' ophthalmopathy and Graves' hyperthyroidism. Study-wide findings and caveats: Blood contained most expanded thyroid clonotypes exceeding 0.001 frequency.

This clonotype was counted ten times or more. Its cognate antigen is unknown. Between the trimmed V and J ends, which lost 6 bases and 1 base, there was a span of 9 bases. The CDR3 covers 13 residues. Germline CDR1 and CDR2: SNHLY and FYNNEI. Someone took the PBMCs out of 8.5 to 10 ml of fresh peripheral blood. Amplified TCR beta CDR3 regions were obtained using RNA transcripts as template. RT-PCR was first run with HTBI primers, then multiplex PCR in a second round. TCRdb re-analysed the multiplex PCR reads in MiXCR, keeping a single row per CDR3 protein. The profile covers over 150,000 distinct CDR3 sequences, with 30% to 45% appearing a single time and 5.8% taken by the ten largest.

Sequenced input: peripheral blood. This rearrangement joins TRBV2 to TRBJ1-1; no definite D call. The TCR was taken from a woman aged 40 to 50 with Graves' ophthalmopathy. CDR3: CASRADGNTEAFF. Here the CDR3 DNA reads TGTGCCAGCAGGGCGGACGGGAACACTGAAGCTTTCTTT.